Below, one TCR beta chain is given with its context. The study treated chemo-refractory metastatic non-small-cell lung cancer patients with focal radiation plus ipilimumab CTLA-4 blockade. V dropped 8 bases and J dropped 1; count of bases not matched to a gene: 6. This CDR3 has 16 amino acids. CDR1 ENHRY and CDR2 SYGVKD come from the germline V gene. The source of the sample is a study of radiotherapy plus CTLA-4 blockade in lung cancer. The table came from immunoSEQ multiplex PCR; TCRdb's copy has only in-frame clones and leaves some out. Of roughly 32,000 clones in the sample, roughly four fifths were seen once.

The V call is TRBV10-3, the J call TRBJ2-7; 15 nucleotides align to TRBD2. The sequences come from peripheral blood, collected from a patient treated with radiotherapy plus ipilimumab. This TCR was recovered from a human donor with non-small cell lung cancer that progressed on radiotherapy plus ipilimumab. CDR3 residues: CAIGGLAGGASYEQYF. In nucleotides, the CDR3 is TGTGCCATCGGGGGACTAGCGGGAGGAGCGTCCTACGAGCAGTACTTC.